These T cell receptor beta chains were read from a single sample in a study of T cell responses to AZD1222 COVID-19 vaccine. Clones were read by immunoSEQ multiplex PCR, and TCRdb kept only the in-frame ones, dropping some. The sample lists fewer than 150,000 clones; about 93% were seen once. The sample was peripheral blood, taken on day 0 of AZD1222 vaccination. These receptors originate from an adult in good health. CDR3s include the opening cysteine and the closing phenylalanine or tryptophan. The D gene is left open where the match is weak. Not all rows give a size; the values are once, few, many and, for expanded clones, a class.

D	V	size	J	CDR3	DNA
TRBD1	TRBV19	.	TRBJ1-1	CASHRGMNTEAFF	TGTGCCAGCCACAGGGGCATGAACACTGAAGCTTTCTTT
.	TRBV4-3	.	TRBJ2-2	CASSQVPGHANTGELFF	TGCGCCAGCAGCCAAGTACCGGGCCACGCGAACACCGGGGAGCTGTTTTTT
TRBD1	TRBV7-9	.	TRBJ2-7	CASSSRTGRIYEQYF	TGTGCCAGCAGCTCCCGGACAGGTCGTATTTACGAGCAGTACTTC
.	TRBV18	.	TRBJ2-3	CASSPQRADTQYF	TGTGCCAGCTCACCACAACGGGCAGATACGCAGTATTTT
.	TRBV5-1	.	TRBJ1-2	CASSLAGTESYGYTF	TGCGCCAGCAGCTTGGCCGGCACCGAGAGTTATGGCTACACCTTC
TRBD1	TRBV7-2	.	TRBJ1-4	CASSPYRDRNEKLFF	TGTGCCAGCAGCCCCTACCGGGACAGGAATGAAAAACTGTTTTTT
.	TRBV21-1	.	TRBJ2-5	CASRPSGQHQETQYF	TGTGCCAGCAGACCGTCGGGACAGCACCAAGAGACCCAGTACTTC
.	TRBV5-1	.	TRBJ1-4	CASSSDGVEKLFF	TGCGCCAGCAGCTCGGACGGGGTTGAAAAACTGTTTTTT
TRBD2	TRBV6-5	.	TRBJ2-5	CASVSGGRQETQYF	TGTGCCAGCGTCTCGGGGGGGCGGCAAGAGACCCAGTACTTC
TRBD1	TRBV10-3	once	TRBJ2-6	CAISELGQVPLAGANVLTF	TGTGCCATCAGTGAGCTCGGACAGGTTCCCCTCGCCGGGGCCAACGTCCTGACTTTC
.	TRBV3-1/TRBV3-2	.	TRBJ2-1	CASSQEYYNEQFF	TGTGCCAGCAGCCAAGAATACTACAATGAGCAGTTCTTC
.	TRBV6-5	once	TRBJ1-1	CASSYEGTGNTEAFF	TGTGCCAGCAGTTACGAGGGGACGGGGAACACTGAAGCTTTCTTT
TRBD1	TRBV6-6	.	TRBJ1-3	CASRDREKSSGNTIYF	TGTGCCAGCAGAGACAGGGAAAAAAGCTCTGGAAACACCATATATTTT
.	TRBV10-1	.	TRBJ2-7	CASSDCYEQYF	TGCGCCAGCAGTGACTGCTACGAGCAGTACTTC
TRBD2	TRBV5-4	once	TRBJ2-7	CASSLGQGRLAGISYEQYF	TGTGCCAGCAGCTTGGGACAGGGAAGACTAGCGGGGATTTCCTACGAGCAGTACTTC
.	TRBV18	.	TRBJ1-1	CASSPTRGSNTEAFF	TGTGCCAGCTCCCCAACCAGGGGATCGAACACTGAAGCTTTCTTT
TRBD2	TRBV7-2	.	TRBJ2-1	CASSLQPGLAGGRNEQFF	TGTGCCAGCAGCTTACAGCCGGGACTAGCGGGAGGTCGCAATGAGCAGTTCTTC
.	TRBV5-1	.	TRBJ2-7	CASSFRSTYEQYF	TGCGCCAGCAGCTTTCGGTCCACCTACGAGCAGTACTTC
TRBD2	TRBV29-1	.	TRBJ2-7	CSVDLWLAGTYEQYF	TGCAGCGTTGATTTGTGGTTAGCGGGGACCTACGAGCAGTACTTC
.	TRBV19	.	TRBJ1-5	CASSPGGSPNQPQHF	TGTGCCAGTAGTCCCGGGGGGTCCCCCAATCAGCCCCAGCATTTT
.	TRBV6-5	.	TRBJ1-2	CASRQSWREYGYTF	TGTGCCAGCAGACAGTCTTGGAGGGAATATGGCTACACCTTC
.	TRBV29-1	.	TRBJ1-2	CSVEVRGGIYGYTF	TGCAGCGTTGAAGTTAGGGGGGGCATTTATGGCTACACCTTC
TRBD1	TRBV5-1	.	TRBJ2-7	CASSVSGTGIPSYEQYF	TGCGCCAGCAGCGTGAGTGGGACAGGGATACCCTCCTACGAGCAGTACTTC
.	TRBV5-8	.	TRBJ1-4	CASSYAPRPGGEKLFF	TGTGCCAGCAGCTACGCCCCCCGCCCGGGGGGCGAAAAACTGTTTTTT
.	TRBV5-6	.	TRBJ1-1	CASSEGENTEAFF	TGTGCCAGCAGCGAGGGCGAGAACACTGAAGCTTTCTTT
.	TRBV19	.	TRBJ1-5	CASSEGVRGNQPQHF	TGTGCCAGCTCCGAGGGAGTACGGGGCAATCAGCCCCAGCATTTT
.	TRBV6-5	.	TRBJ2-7	CASKGDHGPYEQYF	TGTGCCAGTAAGGGGGATCACGGACCCTACGAGCAGTACTTC
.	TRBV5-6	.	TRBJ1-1	CASSLQGGGTEAFF	TGTGCCAGCAGCCTACAGGGTGGAGGTACTGAAGCTTTCTTT
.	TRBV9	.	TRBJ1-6	CASSVGTSNSPLHF	TGTGCCAGCAGCGTTGGGACAAGTAATTCACCCCTCCACTTT
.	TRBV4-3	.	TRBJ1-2	CASSRTAGLTSYGYTF	TGCGCCAGCAGCCGGACAGCGGGACTCACGAGCTATGGCTACACCTTC
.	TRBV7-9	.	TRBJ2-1	CASSPGLDEQFF	TGTGCCAGCAGCCCCGGGCTCGATGAGCAGTTCTTC
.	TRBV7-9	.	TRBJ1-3	CASSLTAGRSLFGNTIYF	TGTGCCAGCAGCTTAACGGCAGGGCGGTCTCTCTTTGGAAACACCATATATTTT
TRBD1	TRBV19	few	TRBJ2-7	CASKETGGREQYF	TGTGCCAGTAAGGAGACAGGGGGCAGGGAGCAGTACTTC
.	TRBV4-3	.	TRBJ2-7	CASSQEFDSGTYEQYF	TGCGCCAGCAGCCAAGAATTCGACTCTGGCACCTACGAGCAGTACTTC
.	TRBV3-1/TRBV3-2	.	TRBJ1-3	CASSQESGNTIYF	TGTGCCAGCAGCCAAGAAAGCGGAAACACCATATATTTT
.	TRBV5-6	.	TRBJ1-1	CASSFQGQGNTEAFF	TGTGCCAGCAGCTTCCAGGGGCAGGGGAACACTGAAGCTTTCTTT
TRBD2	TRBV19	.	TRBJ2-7	CASINLRGFLFYEQYF	TGTGCCAGTATTAATTTGCGGGGGTTCCTTTTCTACGAGCAGTACTTC
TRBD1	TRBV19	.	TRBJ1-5	CASRGMDRGLNQPQHF	TGTGCCAGTAGGGGAATGGACAGGGGGCTTAATCAGCCCCAGCATTTT
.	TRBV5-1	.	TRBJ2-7	CASISPDYEQYF	TGCGCCAGCATATCGCCCGATTACGAGCAGTACTTC
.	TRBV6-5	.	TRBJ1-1	CANGTSRSTEAFF	TGTGCCAACGGGACATCTCGGAGCACTGAAGCTTTCTTT
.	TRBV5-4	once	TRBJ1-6	CASSLARNSPLHF	TGTGCCAGCAGCTTGGCGAGAAATTCACCCCTCCACTTT
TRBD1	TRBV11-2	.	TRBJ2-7	CASSLDTGGLYEQYF	TGTGCCAGCAGCTTAGATACAGGGGGCTTGTACGAGCAGTACTTC
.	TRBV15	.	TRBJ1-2	CATSREQGANYGYTF	TGTGCCACCAGCAGAGAACAGGGAGCTAACTATGGCTACACCTTC
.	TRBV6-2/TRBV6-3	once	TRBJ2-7	CASSHGGLASIEQYF	TGTGCCAGCAGCCACGGGGGTCTAGCGTCGATCGAGCAGTACTTC